The 15 T cell receptor beta chains in this list originate from one sample, sequenced in a study of T cells expressing NK-cell markers. From the 5' RACE reads, TCRdb lists one entry per CDR3 protein and no DNA. The repertoire table contains about 160,000 distinct CDR3 sequences. The sequenced sample was blood T cells: a sorted CD56 or NKG2C T cell subset, CD4+ or CD8+ T cells, or bulk PBMC T cells (not recorded which). The source is a man aged 18-75 years in good health.

V and J are TRBV7-9 and TRBJ2-5. Germline-derived CDR1 and CDR2 are SEHNR and FQNEAQ (reference sequence). The CDR3 totals 15 residues. This chain's CDR3 is CASSRDSGFRETQYF.

The J gene is TRBJ2-1, the V gene TRBV3-1. CDR1 is LGHDT, CDR2 YNNKEL, per germline (reference sequence). CDR3 length: 13 residues. The CDR3 loop is CASSQVVYGKQFF.

This chain joins TRBV20-1 and TRBJ2-3; TCRdb outputs TRBD2, but without DNA this stays unchecked. The CDR3 is 15 residues long. Germline V gives CDR1 DFQATT, CDR2 SNEGSKA (reference sequence). CDR3 sequence: CSALILDADTDTQYF.

The V gene is TRBV29-1, the J gene TRBJ2-1. The CDR3 loop spans 14 amino acids. Looked up from germline, CDR1 is SQVTM and CDR2 is ANQGSEA. The CDR3 is CSATSWGSYNEQFF.

The gene calls are TRBV7-3 and TRBJ1-1; TCRdb's D gene call, TRBD1, goes unchecked for lack of DNA. There are 17 residues in the CDR3. CDR1 is SGHTA and CDR2 is FQGTGA in the germline V gene. CDR3 residues: CASSLNPSDSLNTEAFF.

The CDR3: CASSPRGGEASYEQYF. V gene TRBV7-2 combines with J gene TRBJ2-7; TCRdb indicates TRBD1, and absent DNA this call remains unverified. CDR3 length: 16 amino acids. Germline assignment: CDR1 SGHTA and CDR2 FQGNSA.

The J gene is TRBJ1-1, the V gene TRBV6-5. The CDR3 is 15 amino acids. Germline CDR1 MNHEY, CDR2 SVGAGI. The CDR3 sequence is CASSRGGEMNTEAFF.

The chain has TRBV19 and TRBJ2-1; there is no DNA to check the TCRdb D call of TRBD1. CDR3 length: 14 amino acids. The V gene's germline CDR1 is LNHDA and CDR2 SQIVND (reference sequence). Here the CDR3 reads CASSPNRGGNEQFF.

The V call is TRBV28, the J call TRBJ1-6; without DNA, the TCRdb call of TRBD1 cannot be checked. Germline CDR1 reads MDHEN; CDR2 reads SYDVKM. This CDR3 contains 15 residues. The CDR3 spells CASSRDSSYNSPLHF.

This rearrangement joins TRBV3-1 to TRBJ2-5; with no DNA, the TCRdb D assignment of TRBD2 cannot be verified. The length of the CDR3 is 16 residues. Germline V gene data show CDR1 as LGHDT and CDR2 as YNNKEL (reference sequence). CDR3 region: CASSLRSGGARWTQYF.

V gene TRBV5-8 combines with J gene TRBJ2-1; TCRdb returns TRBD1, unconfirmable since there is no DNA. This CDR3 region has 15 residues. CDR1 is SGHTS and CDR2 is YDEGEE in the germline V gene. The CDR3 loop reads CASSFGDREFNEQFF.

The chain recombines TRBV6-1 with TRBJ2-2. Per germline, CDR1 MNHNS and CDR2 SASEGT. CDR3 length: 13 amino acids. This CDR3 reads CASSVAGPGELFF.

V usage is TRBV2 and J usage is TRBJ2-3; TCRdb picks TRBD1, but there is no DNA to check that call. The CDR3 has 14 residues. The germline CDR1 and CDR2 sequences are SNHLY and FYNNEI. The CDR3 region is CASRGGTGTDTQYF.

The chain combines TRBV28 with TRBJ2-2; without DNA, the TCRdb call of TRBD1 cannot be checked. CDR3 length equals 16 residues. Germline lookup yields CDR1 MDHEN and CDR2 SYDVKM. The CDR3 region is CASLSIDRANTGELFF.

V usage is TRBV11-2 and J usage is TRBJ2-1; TCRdb proposes TRBD1, but this gene call is untestable without DNA. This CDR3 spans 13 amino acids. CDR1 and CDR2 from the germline V gene are SGHAT and FQNNGV. CDR3 residues: CASSRGENNEQFF.